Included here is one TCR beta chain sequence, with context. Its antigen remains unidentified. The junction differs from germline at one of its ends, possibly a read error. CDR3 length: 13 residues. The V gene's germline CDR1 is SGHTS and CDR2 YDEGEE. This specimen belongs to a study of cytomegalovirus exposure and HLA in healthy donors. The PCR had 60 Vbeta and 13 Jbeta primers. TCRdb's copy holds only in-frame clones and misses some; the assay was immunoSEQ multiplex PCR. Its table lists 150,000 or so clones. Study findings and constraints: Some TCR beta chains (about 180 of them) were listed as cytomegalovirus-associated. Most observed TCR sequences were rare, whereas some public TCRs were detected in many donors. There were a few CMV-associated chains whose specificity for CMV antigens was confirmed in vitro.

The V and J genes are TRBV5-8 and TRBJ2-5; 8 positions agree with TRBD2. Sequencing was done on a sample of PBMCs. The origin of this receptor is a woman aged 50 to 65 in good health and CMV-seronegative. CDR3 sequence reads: CASSYGTGTRVDF. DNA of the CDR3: TGTGCCAGCAGCTACGGGACGGGGACTAGAGTCGACTTC.